This TCR beta chain was recovered during a study of response to subunit inactivated influenza vaccine. Broader study findings: Seasonal influenza vaccination, on each occasion, was suggested by the authors to recruit few new T cells.

TCRdb independently ran MiXCR on the RT-PCR reads; one entry per CDR3 protein. This table has over 650,000 distinct CDR3 sequences, about 18% appearing once. In regard to this clonotype: The antigen is not known.

Germline CDR1 reads SGHKS; CDR2 reads YYEKEE (reference sequence). The length of the CDR3 is 12 residues. The germline V and J ends were trimmed by 1 base and 8 bases, with 9 bases remaining between them. The sample was PBMCs from blood, taken 4 to 6 days after vaccination. The chain is built from TRBV5-5 and TRBJ1-2; D is undetermined. This TCR came from a man aged 45-65 years who received an inactivated influenza vaccine. The CDR3 sequence: CASSLRANGYTF. The CDR3 region has the DNA TGTGCCAGCAGCTTGCGAGCGAACGGCTACACCTTC.